This T cell receptor beta chain is drawn from a study of identical twins. Findings of the study overall: Because invariant MAIT and iNKT cells could be present, zero-insertion analyses could be partly confounded.

This clonotype showed up just a few times. Its target is unknown. MiXCR, applied by TCRdb to the 5' RACE reads, yields one record per CDR3 protein. The sample includes about 520,000 distinct CDR3 sequences, about 20% of them seen just once. Separately, the same data were catalogued under a study of T cells expressing NK-cell markers. From that second work: It remained uncertain whether the expanded NKG2C+ T cell clones were specific for HCMV antigens.

Sequenced material: CD4+ T cells sorted from blood. This sequence originates from a woman aged 18-29 years in good health.

CDR3: CASSSGGPETQYF. The CDR3 DNA is TGCGCCAGCAGCTCCGGGGGGCCGGAGACCCAGTACTTC. J is TRBJ2-5 and V is TRBV5-1; a possible D gene is TRBD2 (7 bases). Trimming shortened V by 3 bases and J by 5 bases, and 11 bases separated the two germline ends. CDR3 length: 13 amino acids. Germline V gene sequence: CDR1 SGHRS, CDR2 YFSETQ. The full variable domain, rest sourced from reference TRBV5-1 and TRBJ2-5, is KAGVTQTPRYLIKTRGQQVTLSCSPISGHRSVSWYQQTPGQGLQFLFEYFSETQRNKGNFPGRFSGRQFSNSRSEMNVSTLELGDSALYLCASSSGGPETQYFGPGTRLLVL.